Presented here are 17 T cell receptor beta chains from one specimen sequenced in a study of human T cells and chemical hapten exposure. TCRdb re-called the RACE reads with MiXCR, one entry per CDR3 protein. The data contain about 260,000 distinct CDR3 sequences, about 9.4% of them singletons. Regarding time point: pre-sensitization, week 0. As for treatment: therapeutic diphenylcyclopropenone sensitization with weekly scalp DPC. Sample: whole blood, taken in connection with sensitization to the hapten diphenylcyclopropenone (DPC). The receptor source for this set is a woman aged 40 to 55 with alopecia areata. Some clones in this sample may be carry-over from other donors' samples.

The sample holds many counts of this clonotype. The chain carries TRBV7-9 and TRBJ2-7; no definite D call. Germline CDR1 and CDR2: SEHNR and FQNEAQ (reference sequence). Between the trimmed V and J ends, which lost 4 bases and 4 bases, there was a span of 11 bases. This CDR3 has 13 residues. The CDR3 sequence is CASSSPVGYEQYF. Written as DNA, the CDR3 is TGTGCCAGCAGCTCGCCTGTGGGGTACGAGCAGTACTTC. Full variable domain (outside the CDR3, taken from reference TRBV7-9 and TRBJ2-7): DTGVSQNPRHKITKRGQNVTFRCDPISEHNRLYWYRQTLGQGPEFLTYFQNEAQLEKSRLLSDRFSAERPKGSFSTLEIQRTEQGDSAMYLCASSSPVGYEQYFGPGTRLTVT.

This clonotype was seen ten or more times. V usage is TRBV7-2 and J usage is TRBJ2-5, with D perhaps matching TRBD2 (5 bases). This CDR3 region has 12 residues. Germline values: CDR1 SGHTA, CDR2 FQGNSA. V was cut by 1 base and J by 5 bases, with 5 bases left in between. CDR3 sequence: CASSLERETQYF. The CDR3 DNA reads as TGTGCCAGCAGCTTAGAGCGGGAGACCCAGTACTTC.

This clonotype was seen ten or more times. The chain links TRBV4-1 to TRBJ2-1, with D possibly matching TRBD1 (7 bases). Germline V gives CDR1 MGHRA, CDR2 YSYEKL. The CDR3 loop spans 17 amino acids. V gave up 5 bases and J gave up 12 bases, with 29 bases separating them. In DNA, the CDR3 is TGCGCCAGCAGCGCGGGGATCCGACAGGGTCACGATCACGGGCAGTTCTTC. Protein: CASSAGIRQGHDHGQFF.

There are a few counts of this clonotype. The chain uses TRBV7-2 and TRBJ2-1; 7 bases align to TRBD2. The junction had 9 bases not matched to a gene; V was cut back by 2 bases and J by 14 bases. Germline CDR1 reads SGHTA; CDR2 reads FQGNSA. The CDR3 sequence is 13 residues long. The CDR3 region is CASSLNFVAGKFF. CDR3 bases: TGTGCCAGCAGCTTAAATTTCGTAGCGGGCAAGTTCTTC.

This clonotype was detected ten times or more. This chain joins TRBV6-5 and TRBJ2-3; 7 bases line up with TRBD2. Trimming cost V 6 bases and J 1 base; bases outside gene matches: 7. The germline gives CDR1 MNHEY, CDR2 SVGAGI. The CDR3 is 15 residues long. The CDR3 region has the DNA TGTGCCAGCAGCTCAGCGGGATTGGGCACAGATACGCAGTATTTT. Protein product: CASSSAGLGTDTQYF.

This clonotype was seen more than once but under ten times. The rearrangement uses TRBV10-3 and TRBJ2-3; D unclear. V was trimmed by 6 bases and J by 0 bases, leaving 13 bases between them. This CDR3 is 15 amino acids long. The germline V gene encodes CDR1 ENHRY and CDR2 SYGVKD. The CDR3 sequence is CAISDSTRSTDTQYF. The DNA for the CDR3 is TGTGCCATCAGCGATAGCACAAGAAGCACAGATACGCAGTATTTT.

V and J are TRBV5-1 and TRBJ2-7; 8 bases map to TRBD1. The CDR3 consists of 14 residues. Germline V gene sequence: CDR1 SGHRS, CDR2 YFSETQ. Trimming cost V 4 bases and J 5 bases; bases outside gene matches: 8. The CDR3 loop is CASSKTGAGNEQYF. CDR3 nucleotide sequence: TGCGCCAGCAGCAAGACAGGGGCAGGAAACGAGCAGTACTTC.

The rearrangement joins TRBV6-2 or TRBV6-3 to TRBJ2-7, with a possible D match to TRBD2 (7 bases). CDR1 MNHEY and CDR2 SVGEGT come from the germline V gene. The V and J ends lost 5 bases and 6 bases respectively, with 20 bases between them. This CDR3 comprises 15 residues. CDR3 amino acids: CASSPSGGRGVEQYF. DNA for the CDR3: TGTGCCAGCAGTCCTTCGGGGGGCCGCGGGGTCGAGCAGTACTTC.

This clonotype was picked up a small number of times. At one of its ends the junction is not consistent with the germline gene, which may arise from a read error. The CDR3 bases are TGTGTCAGCCAGACAGGGATGGGAGAGACCCAGTACTTC. The encoded protein is CVSQTGMGETQYF. This chain joins TRBV18 and TRBJ2-5, with 7 nucleotides matching TRBD1. CDR1 is KGHSH, CDR2 LQKENI, per germline. The CDR3 covers 13 residues.

This clonotype came up many times. DNA of the CDR3: TGCGCCAGCAGCTCGCAGGGGAGGGAAGAGACCCAGTACTTC. This translates into CASSSQGREETQYF. The V gene is TRBV5-1, the J gene TRBJ2-5; tentative D call: TRBD2 (7 bases). V was clipped by 3 bases and J by 3 bases, with 12 bases between them. The germline V gene has CDR1 SGHRS and CDR2 YFSETQ. The CDR3 loop spans 14 amino acids.

This clonotype has more than one count but fewer than ten. The chain carries TRBV12-3 or TRBV12-4 and TRBJ2-2; D is unclear. V shed 7 bases and J shed 0 bases, with 9 bases lying between them. The CDR3 consists of 14 residues. Here the CDR3 reads CASNPQANTGELFF. CDR3 DNA: TGTGCCAGCAATCCTCAGGCGAACACCGGGGAGCTGTTTTTT.

The genes are TRBV27 and TRBJ1-5, with D uncertain. The CDR3 sequence is 15 residues long. Trimming shortened V by 5 bases and J by 4 bases, and 15 bases separated the two germline ends. In germline, CDR1 is MNHEY, CDR2 SMNVEV (reference sequence). CDR3 bases: TGTGCCAGCAGTCCGCGGGCAGATACTAATCAGCCCCAGCATTTT. Encoded protein: CASSPRADTNQPQHF.

The table lists this clonotype with many counts. The J gene is TRBJ1-5, the V gene TRBV28; 7 positions match TRBD1. Germline values: CDR1 MDHEN, CDR2 SYDVKM. The CDR3 runs 15 residues. V trimming: 3 bases; J trimming: 6 bases; junction bases outside the gene matches: 8. CDR3 sequence reads: CASSFVEGGVQPQHF. In DNA form, the CDR3 reads TGTGCCAGCAGTTTTGTTGAAGGGGGCGTTCAGCCCCAGCATTTT.

This clonotype appeared many times. The chain is built from TRBV7-3 and TRBJ2-5, with D maybe TRBD1 (6 bases). The CDR3 extends over 14 amino acids. Germline V lookup: CDR1 SGHTA, CDR2 FQGTGA. Trimming removed 5 bases from V and 2 bases from J, with 12 bases in between. The CDR3 DNA sequence: TGTGCCAGCAGCCTACAGGGCTCACAAGAGACCCAGTACTTC. It encodes CASSLQGSQETQYF.

The genes are TRBV29-1 and TRBJ1-1; D perhaps matches TRBD1 (5 bases). The length of the CDR3 is 13 residues. CDR1 and CDR2 from the germline V gene are SQVTM and ANQGSEA. V was shortened by 4 bases and J by 5 bases, with 14 bases between the two germline ends. CDR3: CSVGSFGGTEAFF. DNA for the CDR3: TGCAGCGTTGGAAGTTTCGGGGGGACTGAAGCTTTCTTT.

The gene calls are TRBV4-2 and TRBJ2-1; TRBD2 agrees at 7 bases. J gave up 5 bases and V 0 bases, and 7 bases lay outside the gene matches. Germline loops: CDR1 LGHNA, CDR2 YNFKEQ. The CDR3 has 16 residues. The CDR3 sequence is CASSQEAGSLNNEQFF. In nucleotides, the CDR3 is TGTGCCAGCAGCCAAGAAGCGGGATCCCTGAACAATGAGCAGTTCTTC.

J is TRBJ2-3 and V is TRBV21-1; TRBD2 is the table's D call, not checked against the DNA. TRBV21-1 is annotated as a pseudogene. There are 23 residues in the CDR3. The CDR3 spells CASSKYLRVGREGSASHTDTQYF. CDR3 in DNA: TGTGCCAGCAGCAAGTATCTACGGGTTGGCAGGGAGGGGTCCGCGAGCCACACAGATACGCAGTATTTT.